The 14 T cell receptor beta chains given below trace back to one sample, sequenced in a study of blood T cell repertoires in COVID-19. TCRdb's table, derived via immunoSEQ multiplex PCR, lists solely in-frame clones and lacks some. This repertoire shows 200,000 or so clones, approximately 85% found once; its top ten account for about 10%. Sequenced: peripheral blood. These receptors all come from a human donor with active or convalescent COVID-19. The donor label of this sample is uncertain.

The J gene is TRBJ1-2, the V gene TRBV29-1; tentative D call: TRBD1 (6 bases). The germline V gene has CDR1 SQVTM and CDR2 ANQGSEA. The CDR3 runs to 16 residues. Trimming pared 4 bases from V and 0 bases from J, leaving 18 bases between. The CDR3 coding sequence is TGCAGCGTTGCGACGACCTACAGGGCCCCTAACTATGGCTACACCTTC. It specifies CSVATTYRAPNYGYTF. The full variable domain, rest sourced from reference TRBV29-1 and TRBJ1-2, is SAVISQKPSRDICQRGTSLTIQCQVDSQVTMMFWYRQQPGQSLTLIATANQGSEATYESGFVIDKFPISRPNLTFSTLTVSNMSPEDSSIYLCSVATTYRAPNYGYTFGSGTRLTVV.

The chain recombines TRBV9 with TRBJ1-1, with 7 bases fitting TRBD1. V gave up 5 bases and J gave up 7 bases; unmatched junction bases: 14. Germline V gene data show CDR1 as SGDLS and CDR2 as YYNGEE. There are 15 residues in the CDR3. For the CDR3, the DNA is TGTGCCAGCAGACGGGACAGTTTTAATTTTGGTGAAGCTTTCTTT. It codes for CASRRDSFNFGEAFF.

V usage is TRBV27 and J usage is TRBJ2-7, with 10 bases that match TRBD2. This CDR3 has 16 amino acids. Germline CDR1 and CDR2: MNHEY and SMNVEV (reference sequence). J gave up 1 base and V 3 bases, and 6 bases lay outside the gene matches. The CDR3 nucleotides are TGTGCCAGCAGTTTCTCCGGGACTAGCGCTTCCTACGAGCAGTACTTC. This translates into CASSFSGTSASYEQYF.

V gene TRBV29-1 combines with J gene TRBJ2-3; tentative D call: TRBD2 (5 bases). This CDR3 comprises 15 residues. The germline gives CDR1 SQVTM, CDR2 ANQGSEA. V lost 3 bases to trimming and J lost 2 bases, with 15 bases between them. CDR3 coding DNA: TGCAGCGTTGAGGTTTGGAGCGGTTTCACAGATACGCAGTATTTT. Amino acid sequence: CSVEVWSGFTDTQYF.

V is TRBV2 and J is TRBJ2-3; 8 bases agree with TRBD1. The length of the CDR3 is 14 residues. V was clipped by 5 bases and J by 2 bases; unmatched bases: 3. Germline CDR1 reads SNHLY; CDR2 reads FYNNEI. CDR3 in DNA: TGTGCCAGCAGTCAGGACAGGGTCACAGATACGCAGTATTTT. Residues: CASSQDRVTDTQYF.

The CDR3 coding sequence is TGTGCCAGTAGTAGACAGGTGGCTAACACCGGGGAGCTGTTTTTT. It translates to CASSRQVANTGELFF. The chain employs TRBV19 and TRBJ2-2, with D possibly matching TRBD1 (6 bases). The V gene lost 4 bases and the J gene lost 2 bases, with 11 bases spanning the gap. CDR3 length: 15 residues. Germline CDR1 and CDR2: LNHDA and SQIVND (reference sequence).

This clone has a single count. This rearrangement joins TRBV12-5 to TRBJ2-3, with 7 positions matching TRBD2. Germline assignment: CDR1 LGHNT and CDR2 FRNRAP. The CDR3 consists of 17 residues. J lost 6 bases, V lost 2 bases, and 14 bases had no gene match. CDR3 residues: CASGLPRERGGMDTQYF. For the CDR3, the DNA is TGTGCTAGTGGTTTGCCCCGAGAACGGGGAGGGATGGATACGCAGTATTTT.

V and J are TRBV28 and TRBJ1-6; D not certain. Deletions cut 5 bases from V and 12 bases from J, with 11 bases between. CDR1 MDHEN and CDR2 SYDVKM come from the germline V gene. The CDR3 runs to 12 residues. CDR3 residues: CASSDSRGPLHF. CDR3 nucleotide sequence: TGTGCCAGCAGTGACTCGCGAGGACCCCTCCACTTT.

The genes are TRBV6-5 and TRBJ2-7, with TRBD2 matching over 13 bases. Germline CDR1 reads MNHEY; CDR2 reads SVGAGI. This CDR3 has 14 residues. V lost 7 bases, J lost 5 bases, and 5 bases stayed unmatched. The CDR3 protein is CASNGLAGDDEQYF. The CDR3 nucleotides read TGTGCCAGCAACGGACTAGCGGGGGACGACGAGCAGTACTTC.

The chain is built from TRBV18 and TRBJ2-5, with TRBD2 matching over 8 bases. CDR1 and CDR2 (germline): KGHSH, LQKENI. With V trimmed by 0 bases and J by 5 bases, 5 bases remained unmatched. The CDR3 runs 15 residues. The CDR3 reads CASSPPGTSVETQYF. CDR3 bases: TGTGCCAGCTCACCACCGGGGACTAGTGTGGAGACCCAGTACTTC.

The chain links TRBV2 to TRBJ2-1; 7 nucleotides agree with TRBD2. The V gene end was trimmed by 2 bases and the J gene end by 0 bases; junction bases not matched to a gene: 10. The CDR3 totals 18 residues. The germline CDR1 and CDR2 sequences are SNHLY and FYNNEI. Here the CDR3 DNA reads TGTGCCAGCAGTGAAAAGGGGAGCGGGACCGGCTCCTACAATGAGCAGTTCTTC. It encodes CASSEKGSGTGSYNEQFF.

V is TRBV24-1 and J is TRBJ2-3, with D tentatively TRBD1 (6 bases). Trimming removed 0 bases at V and 1 base at J, with 7 bases between. The CDR3 is 15 amino acids. Germline V gives CDR1 KGHDR, CDR2 SFDVKD. CDR3: CATSDLGGGTDTQYF. The DNA for the CDR3 is TGTGCCACCAGTGATTTGGGGGGCGGCACAGATACGCAGTATTTT.

The V and J genes are TRBV28 and TRBJ1-5; D might be TRBD1 (5 bases). V was cut by 6 bases and J by 0 bases, with 15 bases left in between. CDR1 is MDHEN, CDR2 SYDVKM, per germline. The CDR3 runs to 16 residues. The CDR3 bases are TGTGCCAGCAGGAAGGAGGGGTTCTATAGCAATCAGCCCCAGCATTTT. Its protein product is CASRKEGFYSNQPQHF.

This clone occurred a few times. The chain is built from TRBV7-9 and TRBJ2-6, with 7 bases matching TRBD1. The junction had 5 bases not matched to a gene; V was cut back by 6 bases and J by 0 bases. Germline CDR1 and CDR2: SEHNR and FQNEAQ (reference sequence). The length of the CDR3 is 16 residues. This CDR3 is CASRPGTVSGANVLTF. The CDR3 DNA sequence: TGTGCCAGCAGACCCGGGACAGTCTCTGGGGCCAACGTCCTGACTTTC.